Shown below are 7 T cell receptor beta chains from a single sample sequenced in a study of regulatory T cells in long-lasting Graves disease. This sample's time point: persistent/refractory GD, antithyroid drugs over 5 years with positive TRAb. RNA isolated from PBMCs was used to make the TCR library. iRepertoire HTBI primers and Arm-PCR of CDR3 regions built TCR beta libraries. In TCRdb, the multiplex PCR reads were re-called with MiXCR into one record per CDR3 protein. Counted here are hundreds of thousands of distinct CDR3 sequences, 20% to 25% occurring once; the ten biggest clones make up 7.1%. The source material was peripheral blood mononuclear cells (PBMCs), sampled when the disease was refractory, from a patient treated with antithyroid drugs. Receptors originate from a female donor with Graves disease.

The DNA of the CDR3 is TGTGCCAGCAGTTACTGGGCAGGCGGACATCCCTACGAGCAGTACTTC. This sequence encodes CASSYWAGGHPYEQYF. V usage is TRBV6-2 or TRBV6-3 and J usage is TRBJ2-7, with D perhaps TRBD1 (5 bases). V gave up 1 base and J gave up 2 bases, with 15 bases separating them. The CDR3 has 16 amino acids. The V gene's germline CDR1 is MNHEY and CDR2 SVGEGT.

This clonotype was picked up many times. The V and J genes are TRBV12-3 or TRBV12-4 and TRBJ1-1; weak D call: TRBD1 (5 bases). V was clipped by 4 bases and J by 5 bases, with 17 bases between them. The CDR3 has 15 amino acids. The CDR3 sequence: CASSSNSGGSTEAFF. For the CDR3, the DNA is TGTGCCAGCAGTTCGAACTCCGGGGGTAGTACTGAAGCTTTCTTT.

CDR3 amino acids: CASSLSPGTGEEAFF. The CDR3 DNA reads TGTGCCAGCAGCCTATCTCCCGGGACAGGGGAAGAAGCTTTCTTT. The rearrangement links TRBV6-1 to TRBJ1-1; 10 bases match TRBD1. Germline loops: CDR1 MNHNS, CDR2 SASEGT. V dropped 6 bases and J dropped 8; count of bases not matched to a gene: 12. The CDR3 extends over 15 amino acids.

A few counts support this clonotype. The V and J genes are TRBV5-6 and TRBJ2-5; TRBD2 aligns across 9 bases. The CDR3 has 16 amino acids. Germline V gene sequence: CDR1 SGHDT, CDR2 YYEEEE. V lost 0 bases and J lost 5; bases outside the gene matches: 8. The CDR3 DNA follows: TGTGCCAGCAGCTTGGTGGGGCGGGGGGGCATCGAGACCCAGTACTTC. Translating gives CASSLVGRGGIETQYF.

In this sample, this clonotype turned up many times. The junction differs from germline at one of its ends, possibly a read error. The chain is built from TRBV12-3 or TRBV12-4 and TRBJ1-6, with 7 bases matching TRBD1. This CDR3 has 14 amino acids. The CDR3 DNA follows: TGCGCCAGTTCTCCGGGACAGCTGAATTCACCCCTCCACTTT. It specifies CASSPGQLNSPLHF.

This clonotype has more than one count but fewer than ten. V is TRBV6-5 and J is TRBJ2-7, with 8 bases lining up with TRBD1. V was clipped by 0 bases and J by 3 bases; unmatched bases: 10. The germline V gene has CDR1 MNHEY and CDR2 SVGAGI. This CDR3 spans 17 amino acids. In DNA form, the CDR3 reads TGTGCCAGCAGTTACTCGGTGGGACAGGCGGAATTCTACGAGCAGTACTTC. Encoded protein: CASSYSVGQAEFYEQYF.

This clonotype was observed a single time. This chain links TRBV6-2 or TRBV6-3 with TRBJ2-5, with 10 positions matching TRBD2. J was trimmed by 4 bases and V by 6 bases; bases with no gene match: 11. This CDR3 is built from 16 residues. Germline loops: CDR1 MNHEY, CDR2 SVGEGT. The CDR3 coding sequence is TGTGCCAGCAGGGCACATCTAGCGGGAGTTCGAGAGACCCAGTACTTC. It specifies CASRAHLAGVRETQYF.